This T cell receptor (beta chain) came from a study of cytomegalovirus exposure and HLA in healthy donors. Regarding the study as a whole: Later, an analysis found that TCR clusters from the first cohort tended to co-occur in the roughly 120 validation repertoires.

Germline V gives CDR1 MNHNY, CDR2 SVGAGI (reference sequence). This CDR3 comprises 16 residues. Trimming at V came to 6 bases and at J to 4 bases, leaving 12 bases not matched to a gene. This table comes from immunoSEQ multiplex PCR, and its TCRdb copy is limited to in-frame clones, with some not included. Seen here are some 110,000 clones, 88% observed once, and the top ten hold approximately 4.5%. Regarding this clone: Its antigen is not known.

The source of this sequence is a man younger than 35 in good health and CMV-seropositive. The V and J genes are TRBV6-6 and TRBJ2-3; 8 positions agree with TRBD1. The sequenced sample consisted of PBMCs. The CDR3 DNA reads as TGTGCCAGCAGCTACGGGACAGGAACTTTATCAGATACGCAGTATTTT. The encoded protein is CASSYGTGTLSDTQYF.